This T cell receptor beta chain derives from a study of beta chain features in type 1 diabetes. On the study more broadly: Healthy donors and patients showed comparable age, gender and cell yields. Broader study findings: Within patients, naive, central memory and Treg TCRB repertoires seemed more similar than within healthy donors. Whether TCRB rearrangement is influenced by HLA type was left unresolved in this analysis.

This CDR3 is 15 amino acids long. Germline CDR1 and CDR2: MNHNS and SASEGT. V was pared by 4 bases and J by 4 bases, with 16 bases between. cDNA synthesis used the whole RNA isolate, giving expressed TCRB sequences. The method was immunoSEQ multiplex PCR; TCRdb's version includes in-frame clones alone and lacks a portion of them. The sample consists of about 400,000 clones, 10% to 15% of them appearing once. Heparinised blood was drawn once per donor, averaging about 116 mL. To note about this clone: Antigen specificity is unknown.

Input material: naive CD4+ T cells from blood. V usage is TRBV6-1 and J usage is TRBJ2-5; tentative D call: TRBD2 (6 bases). This TCR came from a man between 18 and 29 years old in good health. The CDR3 loop reads CASSARGPGGETQYF. In nucleotides, the CDR3 is TGTGCCAGCAGTGCGCGCGGCCCCGGGGGAGAGACCCAGTACTTC.